A selection of T cell receptor beta chains follows, all from one sample in a study of cytomegalovirus exposure and HLA in healthy donors. Libraries were prepared by immunoSEQ multiplex PCR; TCRdb keeps only in-frame clonotypes and omits some of them. The repertoire table contains approximately 140,000 clones. The source material was PBMCs. The origin of the receptors is a young woman in good health and CMV-seronegative. The conserved cysteine and the conserved F or W are not part of the CDR3 here.

v_gene	j_gene	CDR3aa
TRBV9	TRBJ1-2	ASSGVSRPGPFNYGYT
TRBV7-2	TRBJ1-5	ASSSRYQPQH
TRBV29-1	TRBJ1-2	SDDRGGGYT
TRBV7-2	TRBJ2-1	ASSLVRLAVYNEQF
TRBV29-1	TRBJ1-2	SVDQGQSYGYT
TRBV7-2	TRBJ1-3	ASSKQVGNTIY
TRBV5-1	TRBJ2-5	ASSLTGLAGGQETQY
TRBV2	TRBJ2-3	ARRTGTSGSTDTQY
TRBV5-4	TRBJ2-3	ASSLAIIRSGTDTQY
TRBV29-1	TRBJ1-2	SVGLGGFGYT
TRBV6-1	TRBJ2-1	ASTGYSQIDEQF
TRBV2	TRBJ2-6	ASTGFGANVLT
TRBV7-3	TRBJ2-2	ASSLSSGSMVGGELF
TRBV4-1	TRBJ2-1	ASSQPLAGGYNEQF
TRBV7-2	TRBJ1-4	ASSLGAPGTGGQKLF
TRBV29-1	TRBJ2-7	SVYGGLALGEQY
TRBV5-1	TRBJ2-3	ASSPTPTNTDTQY
TRBV27	TRBJ2-5	ASSYEDLKETQY
TRBV6-6	TRBJ2-1	ASSYSTPAAGGPLF
TRBV5-1	TRBJ1-4	ASSLSPQGANEKLF
TRBV30	TRBJ2-5	AWSGSLRETQY
TRBV14	TRBJ1-5	ASSQDSHQPQH
TRBV9	TRBJ1-1	ASSEGQGNTEAF
TRBV7-6	TRBJ1-1	ASSQTENTEAF
TRBV28	TRBJ1-5	ASSQGLSNQPQH
TRBV30	TRBJ1-2	AWSSLQAGYGYT
TRBV15	TRBJ2-1	ATSEGGRASNEQF
TRBV6-1	TRBJ1-5	ASSDGGLGRDSNQPQH
TRBV29-1	TRBJ2-1	SVGSFMGNEQF
TRBV7-2	TRBJ2-5	ASDLAGGQETQY
TRBV7-3	TRBJ1-1	ASSPTMNTEAF
TRBV4-1	TRBJ1-2	ASSPTNSPNYGYT
TRBV19	TRBJ1-3	ASRITGGNTIY
TRBV30	TRBJ1-5	AWSRRGHQPQH
TRBV6-1	TRBJ1-5	ASSEGIYGGSHQPQH
TRBV28	TRBJ2-2	ASSVHTRIGELF
TRBV7-2	TRBJ2-1	ASSFTGTSDEQF
TRBV6-5	TRBJ2-1	ASGEREGAYEQF
TRBV12-5	TRBJ2-7	ASGLIGQGVGEQY
TRBV7-6	TRBJ2-3	ASSLVPRSSGSTDTQY
TRBV6-1	TRBJ1-4	ASNWLGNEKLF
TRBV7-8	TRBJ2-2	ASSLVSANTGELF